The source of this T cell receptor (beta chain) is a study of T-cell reconstitution after alpha-beta-depleted transplantation in children. Study results and caveats: About two months after transplant, alpha-beta T cells reportedly came from several hundred expanded graft clones. Most T-cell counts and diversity one year after the transplant came from T cells that were newly produced.

Germline V CDR1 and CDR2: ENHRY, SYGVKD. The CDR3 covers 16 residues. Trimming cost V 4 bases and J 0 bases; bases outside gene matches: 6. As it was prepared, the TCRbeta library received unique molecular identifiers. TCRdb re-analysed the PCR reads in MiXCR, keeping a single row per CDR3 protein. Of 250,000 to 350,000 distinct CDR3 sequences listed, 20% to 30% are singletons. Comments on this clonotype: Its antigen is undetermined.

Sample: PBMCs, mostly from graft donor cells, taken 180 days after TCRalphabeta/CD19-depleted stem cell transplant. The chain recombines TRBV10-3 with TRBJ2-5, with TRBD2 matching 9 bases. The TCR sequence derives from a male patient younger than 18 who had a stem cell transplant for acute lymphoblastic leukemia, so the T cells may come from the graft donor. The CDR3 nucleotides are TGTGCCATCAGTGCCCCGACTAGCGGAAACCAAGAGACCCAGTACTTC. This gives the protein CAISAPTSGNQETQYF.